Below, one T cell receptor (beta chain) is given with its context. There are a few counts of this clone. This receptor's antigen is unknown. Base qualities are not at hand, and no much larger clone is one base apart. The sample belongs to a study of blood T cell repertoires in COVID-19 (dated by TCRdb to 2018 to 2021). With respect to the entire study: The collaborator samples originated in the United States, Italy and Spain and spanned the acute and convalescent phases of COVID-19. Nearly every sample came with metadata listing a de-identified subject ID, COVID-19 status, age in years and sex. The dataset comprised deeply sampled blood TCRbeta repertoires from subjects exposed to, actively infected with, or recovered from COVID-19. The material from the prospective study consisted of cDNA or gDNA derived from T cells, B-cell-depleted T cells, or PBMCs. The repertoires were made available in a free public database intended to serve as a resource for research on the immune response to SARS-CoV-2. The samples were drawn from the first 160 participants of the ongoing ImmuneRACE study and from 1,254 subjects provided by 6 global collaborators. Where available, HLA class I and class II types were obtained from metadata supplied by the sample provider rather than from assay-based typing. The research as a whole found: The amount of clinical and demographic metadata varied by source and participant and was provided uncurated.

From cysteine to phenylalanine, the CDR3 is 14 amino acids long. The only DNA kept is the CDR3, 42 bases in frame from the first base. Unmatched junction bases come to 2, with V trimmed by 1 base and J by 7 bases. The CDR1 and CDR2 encoded by the germline V gene (reference sequence) are SEHNR and FQNEAQ. The immunoSEQ Assay, a bias-controlled multiplex PCR, was used to amplify TCRbeta CDR3 regions from genomic DNA. On the study's bioinformatics: Within the assay, amplification of reference gene primers was used to estimate how many nucleated cells each sample contained. To quantify the absolute abundance of each unique TCRbeta CDR3 rearrangement, sequence reads were collapsed and filtered. Productive Simpson clonality was computed per sample as the square root of Simpson's diversity index over productive rearrangements. This immuneACCESS table, as held by TCRdb, lists in-frame sequences with V and J called but not all clones. Of the missing ones, under half trace to an unresolved V gene in checked studies; the others have no known cause. From that table come the V and J calls and clone size; the DNA was used to work out D and trimming. In this sample the table shows over 350,000 clones, roughly 92% of which occur a single time. Roughly 0.86% of the sample is taken by the ten largest.

Participants in the prospective study were aged about 18 to 95 years, lived in approximately 26 United States geographic areas, and enrolled through a virtual design. In the prospective study, participants were assigned to cohorts based on the clinical history participants reported in a screening survey and a study questionnaire. A participant counted as exposed if, within 2 weeks of entering the study, that participant had been in contact with someone who had a PCR-confirmed or clinician-diagnosed COVID-19 case. In the prospective study, whole blood, serum and a nasopharyngeal or oropharyngeal swab were collected from each participant by mobile phlebotomists. Additional blood draws and questionnaires over an approximately two-month period could optionally be provided by prospective study participants. Blood samples from the prospective study were shipped frozen or at room temperature prior to DNA extraction.

The specimen sequenced was PBMCs or T cells enriched from blood (not recorded which). This clonotype was sampled from a woman aged 40-49 years who had been exposed to COVID-19. The sequence is built from TRBV7-9 and TRBJ2-2; 8 central bases correspond to TRBD2. The CDR3 reads CASSLGGTSGELFF. The DNA is TGTGCCAGCAGCTTAGGAGGGACTAGCGGGGAGCTGTTTTTT.